The 24 T cell receptor beta chains listed next were all sequenced from one sample in a study of PD-1 blockade in classical Hodgkin lymphoma. The sample's time point: cycle 4 day 1 (C4D1), after around six weeks of nivolumab. After autologous stem cell transplantation all patients relapsed, and prior brentuximab vedotin exposure differed between cohorts. Generated by immunoSEQ multiplex PCR, the TCRdb table keeps only in-frame clones and is missing some. The sample lists around 92,000 clones, about 83% occurring once. The sequenced sample was peripheral blood mononuclear cells (PBMCs), obtained before the fourth cycle of nivolumab. Receptors originate from a human donor with classical Hodgkin lymphoma.

The chain couples TRBV7-6 to TRBJ1-1; D gene unclear. The ends were cut back, 5 bases at V and 2 bases at J, with 12 bases in the middle. Germline CDR1 is SGHVS and CDR2 is FNYEAQ. The CDR3 runs 14 residues. DNA of the CDR3: TGTGCCAGCAGCCCCCGGCTAGGTAACACTGAAGCTTTCTTT. Its translation: CASSPRLGNTEAFF.

The CDR3 sequence: CASGFTPGVFGQFF. CDR3 DNA: TGTGCTAGTGGTTTCACCCCTGGGGTTTTTGGGCAGTTCTTC. J is TRBJ2-1 and V is TRBV12-5; D not certain. This CDR3 region has 14 residues. V dropped 3 bases and J dropped 12 bases, with 18 bases sitting between them. Germline values: CDR1 LGHNT, CDR2 FRNRAP.

This clone was recorded only once. This sequence joins TRBV11-2 and TRBJ2-7; TRBD1 agrees at 8 bases. CDR1 is SGHAT and CDR2 is FQNNGV in the germline V gene. The V segment lost 5 bases and the J segment 7 bases; nucleotides outside the gene matches: 10. This CDR3 region has 14 residues. The CDR3 is CASSLKTGVSEQYF. The CDR3 DNA reads as TGTGCCAGCAGCCTCAAGACAGGGGTCTCGGAGCAGTACTTC. The full variable domain, rest sourced from reference TRBV11-2 and TRBJ2-7, is EAGVAQSPRYKIIEKRQSVAFWCNPISGHATLYWYQQILGQGPKLLIQFQNNGVVDDSQLPKDRFSAERLKGVDSTLKIQPAKLEDSAVYLCASSLKTGVSEQYFGPGTRLTVT.

The rearrangement links TRBV7-9 to TRBJ2-6; D may be TRBD1 or TRBD2 (5 bases each). Between the trimmed V and J ends, which lost 5 bases and 0 bases, there was a span of 17 bases. The CDR3 consists of 18 residues. Per germline, CDR1 SEHNR and CDR2 FQNEAQ (reference sequence). The CDR3 region is CASSPTGTAASGANVLTF. CDR3 DNA: TGTGCCAGCAGCCCGACCGGGACCGCCGCCTCTGGGGCCAACGTCCTGACTTTC.

The sample holds many counts of this clone. The chain links TRBV29-1 to TRBJ1-4; 11 bases map to TRBD1. Germline CDR1 is SQVTM and CDR2 is ANQGSEA. V was clipped by 6 bases and J by 0 bases; unmatched bases: 3. This CDR3 has 15 amino acids. The CDR3 bases are TGCAGCGTCCGGGACAGGGGGGCAACTAATGAAAAACTGTTTTTT. It is translated as CSVRDRGATNEKLFF.

This chain links TRBV2 with TRBJ2-1; TRBD2 matches at 8 bases. V shed 5 bases and J 0 bases; nucleotides not matched to a gene: 6. The CDR3 runs to 16 residues. Germline-derived CDR1 and CDR2 are SNHLY and FYNNEI. CDR3 bases: TGTGCCAGCAGTTCAAAACTAGCGGACTCCTACAATGAGCAGTTCTTC. This gives the protein CASSSKLADSYNEQFF.

V is TRBV6-1 and J is TRBJ2-7; no clear D. Germline CDR1 and CDR2: MNHNS and SASEGT. The CDR3 sequence is 15 residues long. V was pared by 1 base and J by 6 bases, with 16 bases between. DNA for the CDR3: TGTGCCAGCAGTGAAGTGTGGCTACGATCGGGCGAGCAGTACTTC. Its translation is CASSEVWLRSGEQYF.

The chain joins TRBV10-2 to TRBJ2-2; 12 positions match TRBD2. V was pared by 7 bases and J by 4 bases, with 4 bases of the junction left unmatched. The CDR3 totals 15 residues. Germline V CDR1 and CDR2: WSHSY, SAAADI. The CDR3 sequence: CASNLAGGGTGELFF. The CDR3 DNA reads as TGCGCCAGCAACCTAGCGGGAGGGGGCACCGGGGAGCTGTTTTTT.

The rearrangement uses TRBV11-3 and TRBJ2-2; no clear D gene. CDR1 is SGHNT and CDR2 is YENEEA in the germline V gene. Trimming pared 1 base from V and 4 bases from J, leaving 7 bases between. This CDR3 has 14 residues. CDR3: CASSLGGSTGELFF. The CDR3 DNA sequence: TGTGCCAGCAGCTTAGGCGGCAGCACCGGGGAGCTGTTTTTT.

CDR3 in amino acids: CASSPRGANYGYTF. The CDR3 region has the DNA TGTGCCAGCAGCCCCAGGGGGGCCAACTATGGCTACACCTTC. The chain couples TRBV27 to TRBJ1-2; 7 positions agree with TRBD1. Germline assignment: CDR1 MNHEY and CDR2 SMNVEV (reference sequence). This CDR3 contains 14 residues. Germline trimming cut 6 bases from V and 2 bases from J; bases unmatched to any gene: 6.

The V and J genes are TRBV11-2 and TRBJ2-5; D gene unclear. This CDR3 is built from 14 residues. Germline values: CDR1 SGHAT, CDR2 FQNNGV. Trimming cost V 1 base and J 5 bases, with 11 bases left between them. CDR3 protein: CASSLVSPSETQYF. The CDR3 region has the DNA TGTGCCAGCAGCTTAGTTTCCCCATCGGAGACCCAGTACTTC.

CDR3 in DNA: TGCGCCAGCAGCTCCACAACAGGGCTAACGCAGTATTTT. Its protein product is CASSSTTGLTQYF. The gene calls are TRBV5-1 and TRBJ2-3; tentatively, D is TRBD1 (6 bases). The V gene's germline CDR1 is SGHRS and CDR2 YFSETQ. The CDR3 runs 13 residues. V lost 3 bases and J 9 bases, leaving 14 bases between the germline ends.

This sequence joins TRBV7-9 and TRBJ2-1; possible D gene TRBD1, 6 bases. The germline V gene encodes CDR1 SEHNR and CDR2 FQNEAQ (reference sequence). Trimming pared 4 bases from V and 4 bases from J, leaving 11 bases between. This CDR3 spans 14 amino acids. For the CDR3, the DNA is TGTGCCAGCAGCTCAGGCCAGGGGTACAATGAGCAGTTCTTC. It encodes CASSSGQGYNEQFF.

Comment on this clone: Additional DNA sequences in this sample encode the identical CDR3. This rearrangement joins TRBV5-1 to TRBJ1-1; D remains ambiguous. Trimming took off 0 bases at V and 2 bases at J, with 5 bases between the two ends. Germline CDR1 and CDR2: SGHRS and YFSETQ. The CDR3 sequence is 13 residues long. CDR3 region: CASSLVSNTEAFF. The CDR3 nucleotides read TGCGCCAGCAGCTTGGTCAGTAACACTGAAGCTTTCTTT.

The chain employs TRBV28 and TRBJ2-1; D is possibly TRBD1 (5 bases). Between the trimmed V and J ends, which lost 5 bases and 2 bases, there was a span of 13 bases. The length of the CDR3 is 15 residues. Germline CDR1 reads MDHEN; CDR2 reads SYDVKM. CDR3: CASSPHRYPYNEQFF. DNA of the CDR3: TGTGCCAGCAGTCCTCACAGGTACCCCTACAATGAGCAGTTCTTC.

V and J are TRBV19 and TRBJ1-5; D unclear. The CDR3 contains 14 residues. V lost 7 bases and J 2 bases, leaving 12 bases between the germline ends. In germline, CDR1 is LNHDA, CDR2 SQIVND (reference sequence). In DNA form, the CDR3 reads TGTGCCAGTACAGGTGGTTGGGGCAATCAGCCCCAGCATTTT. Its translation is CASTGGWGNQPQHF.

The chain uses TRBV6-6 and TRBJ1-1, with D perhaps matching TRBD1 (6 bases). V dropped 2 bases and J dropped 5 bases, with 15 bases sitting between them. Germline CDR1 is MNHNY and CDR2 is SVGAGI (reference sequence). This CDR3 spans 15 amino acids. CDR3: CASSYRAGGGTEAFF. The CDR3 region has the DNA TGTGCCAGCAGTTACCGGGCTGGAGGGGGGACTGAAGCTTTCTTT.

This chain links TRBV21-1 with TRBJ2-5; no DNA check was done on the table's D call, TRBD1. TRBV21-1 corresponds to a pseudogene. The CDR3 has 18 amino acids. The CDR3 DNA follows: TGTGCCAGCAGCAACCCCGCCTTCCTGACAGGGGGCCGGGAGACCCAGTACTTC. Protein sequence: CASSNPAFLTGGRETQYF.

The chain combines TRBV5-1 with TRBJ2-3; no firm D call. The CDR3 totals 13 residues. Germline V lookup: CDR1 SGHRS, CDR2 YFSETQ. With 5 bases removed from V and 0 bases from J, the gap between germline ends came to 7 bases. CDR3 sequence (DNA): TGCGCCAGCAGGATTGGGAGCACAGATACGCAGTATTTT. The encoded protein is CASRIGSTDTQYF.

This clone has only one observation. The V gene is TRBV10-3, the J gene TRBJ2-5, with D tentatively TRBD1 or TRBD2 (5 bases each). The CDR3 runs to 13 residues. CDR1 and CDR2 from the germline V gene are ENHRY and SYGVKD. The V gene lost 2 bases and the J gene lost 5 bases, with 9 bases spanning the gap. The CDR3 reads CAISEGREETQYF. CDR3 in DNA: TGTGCCATCAGTGAGGGCAGGGAGGAGACCCAGTACTTC.

The chain links TRBV6-5 to TRBJ2-5, with D perhaps matching TRBD2 (6 bases). The CDR3 runs 15 residues. V lost 4 bases to trimming and J lost 2 bases, with 14 bases between them. The germline V gene has CDR1 MNHEY and CDR2 SVGAGI. CDR3 sequence reads: CASSLEGQSQETQYF. In nucleotides, the CDR3 is TGTGCCAGCAGTTTGGAGGGGCAGAGTCAAGAGACCCAGTACTTC.

This chain uses TRBV6-1 with TRBJ2-6, with D unresolved. Germline V CDR1 and CDR2: MNHNS, SASEGT. Trimming pared 7 bases from V and 0 bases from J, leaving 4 bases between. The CDR3 runs 13 residues. The CDR3 protein is CASINSGANVLTF. In DNA form, the CDR3 reads TGTGCCAGCATAAACTCTGGGGCCAACGTCCTGACTTTC.

The V and J genes are TRBV11-2 and TRBJ2-2; D remains unclear. Germline CDR1 SGHAT, CDR2 FQNNGV. The CDR3 runs 16 residues. V dropped 1 base and J dropped 4 bases, with 13 bases sitting between them. CDR3: CASSLGSSFSTGELFF. The CDR3 DNA is TGTGCCAGCAGCTTAGGGAGTAGCTTCAGCACCGGGGAGCTGTTTTTT.

This clone has only one observation. J is TRBJ1-1 and V is TRBV5-4, with D possibly matching TRBD1 (5 bases). Trimming removed 0 bases from V and 0 bases from J, with 12 bases in between. The CDR3 sequence is 16 residues long. Germline lookup yields CDR1 SGHNT and CDR2 YYREEE (reference sequence). CDR3 amino acids: CASSLDPGGMNTEAFF. The DNA for the CDR3 is TGTGCCAGCAGCTTGGATCCGGGGGGGATGAACACTGAAGCTTTCTTT.